In this sample, the clone carrying this T cell receptor beta chain turned up once. Its cognate antigen is unknown. Generated by immunoSEQ multiplex PCR, the TCRdb table keeps only in-frame clones and is missing some. The table records about 88,000 clones, roughly nine tenths of them present only once. The length of the CDR3 is 14 residues. V shed 5 bases, J shed 10 bases, and the junction held 5 bases outside the gene matches. Looked up from germline, CDR1 is MDHEN and CDR2 is SYDVKM. The source of the sample is a study of T cell responses to AZD1222 COVID-19 vaccine. Overall study findings and caveats: Increases in Spike-specific TCR breadth and depth were seen after two AZD1222 doses.

The sequence came from an adult who received the AZD1222 COVID-19 vaccine. This material consisted of peripheral blood, taken 28 days after the second AZD1222 dose. This sequence joins TRBV28 and TRBJ1-6; 10 bases agree with TRBD1. CDR3 in amino acids: CASSQTGGGSPLHF. The DNA of the CDR3 is TGTGCCAGCAGTCAGACAGGGGGCGGGTCACCCCTCCACTTT.